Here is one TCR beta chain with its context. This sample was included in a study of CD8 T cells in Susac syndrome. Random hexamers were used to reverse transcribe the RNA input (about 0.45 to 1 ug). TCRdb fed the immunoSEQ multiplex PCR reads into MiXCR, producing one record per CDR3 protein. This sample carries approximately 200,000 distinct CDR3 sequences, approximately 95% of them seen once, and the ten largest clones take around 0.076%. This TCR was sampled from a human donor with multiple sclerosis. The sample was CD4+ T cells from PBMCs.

The CDR3 sequence: CASSYGTPKGYGYTF. CDR3 bases: TGTGCCAGCAGCTATGGGACCCCCAAAGGCTATGGCTACACCTTC. The chain combines TRBV7-8 with TRBJ1-2, with D possibly matching TRBD1 (5 bases). V was cut by 4 bases and J by 4 bases, with 16 bases left in between. The CDR3 runs 15 residues. From germline, CDR1 is SGHVS and CDR2 FQNEAQ.